This T cell receptor (beta chain) is from a study of CD4 T cells in relation to SARS-CoV-2 and coronaviruses. Study observations and caveats: This crossreactivity analysis covered spike protein alone, no other viral proteins. Memory recall responses, not primary responses primed in culture, are what the assay detects.

Naive and memory CD4+ T cell DNA was deep-sequenced without culture. Sequencing was performed with immunoSEQ multiplex PCR; in TCRdb, only in-frame clones are kept and a portion is missing. The sample has 55,000 to 75,000 clones; about 87% are singletons. Unexposed donor CD4+ T cells date from 2011-2018, before the COVID-19 pandemic. Naive and memory CD4+ T cells were separated from cryopreserved PBMCs. With regard to this clone: Its specificity is not known.

The TCR was taken from a human donor in good health. Sequenced: memory CD4+ T cells from PBMCs.

CDR3: CASSLNGLAGGTDTQYF. The DNA for the CDR3 is TGTGCCAGCAGCTTGAATGGACTGGCGGGAGGCACAGATACGCAGTATTTT. The chain links TRBV11-3 to TRBJ2-3; 7 bases fit TRBD2. The CDR3 covers 17 residues. CDR1 is SGHNT, CDR2 YENEEA, per germline. V was pared by 3 bases and J by 1 base, with 10 bases of the junction left unmatched. The whole variable domain, remainder taken from reference TRBV11-3 and TRBJ2-3, is EAGVVQSPRYKIIEKKQPVAFWCNPISGHNTLYWYLQNLGQGPELLIRYENEEAVDDSQLPKDRFSAERLKGVDSTLKIQPAELGDSAVYLCASSLNGLAGGTDTQYFGPGTRLTVL.